This TCR beta chain comes out of a study of cytomegalovirus exposure and HLA in healthy donors (TCRdb year 2017). Study-wide context: In an earlier analysis of approximately 640 of the donors, approximately 260 Gb of sequence data and 90 million to 120 million unique TCR beta sequences from 150 million to 200 million T cells were reported. Among the roughly 410 genotyped donors, about 83% belonged to the genetic ancestry cluster associated with self-reported Caucasian donors. In an earlier analysis of 587 of the donors, high-throughput TCR beta sequencing was used to judge whether each TCR beta V gene segment behaved as functional or pseudogenic. Around 300 gigabases of sequencing data and tens of millions of unique TCR sequences were included in an early release covering roughly 600 HLA-typed donors. Rather than drawing on any new phenotypic data, the later analysis identified candidate immune exposures from TCR beta sequences and the way those sequences occurred across donors. Donor age, sex, ethnicity and CMV serostatus were compiled alongside the repertoire data. A later analysis re-examined previously published TCR beta repertoires from over 500 donors and added high-resolution HLA genotyping to investigate patterns of TCR occurrence. Because of strong linkage in the cohort, roughly five DR-DQ haplotypes were treated as single units for association and clustering. All discovery cohort repertoires had been generated using a single sequencing platform. Across roughly 420 genotyped donors of the cohort, an average of roughly 200,000 unique TCR beta nucleotide sequences per donor were sequenced, and 15% to 20% of those sequences were non-productive. Both class I and class II loci were covered by HLA typing, at four-digit resolution. The T cell repertoires of around 670 subjects were profiled by immunosequencing and related to cytomegalovirus serostatus. Along with the approximately 700-subject first cohort, a separate validation cohort of around 110 different subjects was used. To predict cytomegalovirus infection status, the study combined high-throughput TCR immunosequencing, statistical association of individual TCRs with disease status, and machine learning. The aim of the study was to test whether cataloging public T cell receptors could identify signatures of past pathogen exposure. Typing coverage differed by locus: A, B, C, DRB1 and DQB1 were typed in about 629-640 donors, DQA1 in approximately 520, DPA1 in 600 to 610, and DPB1 in 450 to 480. In a later genetic analysis, genome-wide SNP genotypes for about 65% of the roughly 700 donors were used, and that subset was treated as a discovery cohort. What the study reported, not specific to this receptor: While some public TCRs were present in many individuals, most TCR sequences turned up only very rarely across donors. The only immune exposure information available for the cohort was CMV serostatus. According to a later analysis, parvovirus B19, influenza, CMV and Epstein-Barr virus appeared linked to several top co-occurrence clusters. An association between a missense DCLRE1C variant and V-gene and J-gene trimming of TCR beta chains was found in a later genetic analysis and replicated in an independent cohort. When HLA alleles, especially DR and DQ, strongly co-occurred, attributing TCR associations to individual alleles was difficult. A further reported finding was that TCR beta sequences accurately predicted the HLA-A and HLA-B alleles for most subjects in the first cohort. Because some donors lacked HLA typing at each locus, the association tests relied only on the typed subset. In an earlier analysis of roughly 500 of the donors, most TCR beta V segments appeared in productive rearrangements about 90% or about 30% of the time, broadly matching IMGT annotations. In a later analysis, most CMV-associated TCR beta chains were found to appear HLA-restricted, with HLA associations seemingly driven largely by CMV exposure. Roughly uniform sequencing depth across donors was assumed in presence/absence analyses, although this assumption may not hold. Compared with equally common non-associated chains, HLA-associated TCR beta chains in a later analysis were more clonally expanded and had lower generation probabilities. The authors suggested that the approach could potentially be extended to other disease states and immunological phenotypes. Only TCR beta chains were sequenced in this cohort, and the absence of alpha or paired-chain data limited detectable features. A later analysis found that TCR association rates varied across HLA loci, with DRB1 alleles showing the most associated TCRs and HLA-C alleles the fewest. In a later genetic analysis, fewer N-insertions in productive TCRs were reported among donors in an Asian-associated ancestry cluster than the approximately 670-donor mean. In a later analysis, about 17,000 TCR beta sequences were associated with specific HLA alleles at a false discovery rate of 0.05. A few of the identified cytomegalovirus-associated TCR beta chains were confirmed in vitro to be specific for cytomegalovirus antigens. In both the original and validation cohorts, the classifier was reported to diagnose cytomegalovirus status with high specificity and sensitivity. A cluster of highly shared sequence variants was judged likely to be a technical artifact of the sequencing pipeline. A total of 150 to 200 TCR beta chains were listed by the study as associated with cytomegalovirus. The earlier analysis of approximately 560 of the donors excluded seventeen rarely observed V segments, including chromosome 9 orphons, because counts were too low. The 87-base-pair reads could not distinguish some IMGT-functional V segments, including TRBV6-2 and TRBV6-3, so those segments were excluded. Linkage disequilibrium might explain the correlated functional status among segregating V segments, but an unknown experimental factor could not be ruled out.

To prepare the library, the immunoSEQ multiplex PCR assay was applied. For the multiplex PCR, a mixture combining 60 forward primers for TCR Vbeta segments and 13 reverse primers for TCR Jbeta segments was used. The CDR3 region of rearranged TCR beta genes was amplified from genomic DNA with a multiplex PCR assay. The amplified TCR beta libraries were sequenced on the Illumina HiSeq System as 87-base-pair reads. The study's own analysis went as follows. In a later analysis, approximately 74 million unique TCR beta chains were counted across the 500 to 700 repertoires, and roughly 10 million of these chains were shared by at least two donors. Raw reads were error-corrected and collapsed into unique sequences by a nearest-neighbor algorithm in which closely related sequences were merged to remove PCR and sequencing errors. To assign V, D and J gene segments, CDR3 sequences were aligned to IMGT reference sequences. For a sequence to be retained, a match of at least six nucleotides was required to both a V gene segment and a J gene segment. Rearrangements were called productive when the CDR3 lacked stop codons and stayed in frame with V and J; all others were non-productive. Following IMGT convention, CDR3 was defined as the stretch from the second conserved V-encoded cysteine to the conserved J-encoded phenylalanine. In an earlier analysis of 500 to 650 of the donors, sequences lacking an unambiguous match to a single V gene segment were excluded. In an earlier analysis of approximately 550 of the donors, V segments were called functional above 56.7% productive rearrangements and were called segregating when the between-donor standard deviation exceeded 5%. A statistical classification framework was built for diagnosing cytomegalovirus status from the catalog of TCR beta chain sequences. In a later analysis, V and J genes were assigned by comparing TCR nucleotide sequences against IMGT/GENE-DB human TR gene sequences. In a later analysis, CDR3 sequences and most-parsimonious VDJ recombination scenarios were assigned using the TCRdist pipeline. A later analysis defined each TCR beta chain by its CDR3 amino acid sequence plus V-gene family, and excluded reads lacking a unique V-gene family. A later analysis removed nearly 600 highly shared, low-generation-probability nucleotide sequences to deal with suspected cross-contamination and a sequencing artifact. In a later analysis, a clonal expansion index was calculated for each public chain from normalized within-repertoire ranks of inferred template counts. Generation probabilities in a later analysis came from a VDJ recombination model fitted to out-of-frame rearrangements, and those results were checked against IGoR. In a later analysis, hypergeometric tests were used to score TCR-TCR, TCR-HLA and TCR-CMV co-occurrence, with a repertoire-size bias correction applied to TCR pairs. In a later analysis, false discovery rates were estimated by permuting HLA or CMV assignments 20 times. A later analysis grouped co-occurring TCRs with DBSCAN, adding TCRdist sequence similarity when clustering within HLA-allele-positive subsets. Repertoires with fewer than 30,000 or more than 120,000 public chains, plus five repertoires with anomalous nucleotide sharing, were excluded from co-occurrence clustering. TCRdb mirrors the immuneACCESS table, restricted to in-frame sequences. Some clones are absent from its copies; in checked studies, under half trace to an unresolved V gene, and the reason for the others is unknown. That table is the source of V, J and clone size, and D and trimming were worked out from the DNA. Here the sample has under 200,000 clones; 79% occur a single time. The biggest ten clones account for roughly 4.5% of the sample.

A word on this clone: Which antigen it targets is not known. A read error may produce the germline difference seen at one junction end.

The cohort was made up of around 720 healthy bone marrow donors. At the time of sampling, every cohort member was nominally healthy, though immune exposures that went unrecorded were likely present. The donor tested CMV seropositive and was one of the 289 seropositive cohort members. A peripheral blood sample was collected from each donor, and TCR beta sequencing was performed on peripheral blood mononuclear cells. The Qiagen DNeasy Blood Extraction Kit was used to extract genomic DNA from the blood cell samples. The CDR3, cysteine through phenylalanine, is 14 amino acids long. This entry keeps only the CDR3 DNA: 42 bases, framed from base 1. The germline V gene specifies MNHNS as CDR1 and SASEGT as CDR2.

The specimen sequenced was PBMCs. This chain is built from TRBV6-1 and TRBJ2-7, with 10 central nucleotides matching TRBD1. The sequence came from a woman between 25 and 40 years old in good health and CMV-seropositive. The sequence in DNA is TGTGCCAGCAGGGGGGACAGGGGATCCTCCGAGCAGTACTTC. Translated, it reads CASRGDRGSSEQYF.